The clone carrying this T cell receptor (beta chain) turned up a few times. The antigen remains undetermined. The data derive from a study of regulatory T cells in long-lasting Graves disease. As to time point: persistent/refractory GD, antithyroid drugs over 5 years with positive TRAb. RNA extracted from PBMCs served as the sequencing template. Graves' disease diagnosis used American Thyroid Association guidelines. Deletions cut 1 base from V and 2 bases from J, with 12 bases between. Germline lookup yields CDR1 MGHRA and CDR2 YSYEKL. The CDR3 is made up of 15 amino acids. TCR beta libraries were built with iRepertoire HTBI primers and Arm-PCR of CDR3 regions. TCRdb redid the calling of the multiplex PCR reads with MiXCR, one entry per CDR3 protein. Of 350,000 to 500,000 distinct CDR3 sequences detected, 21% appear once; the ten largest clones hold roughly an eighth. Study conclusions and caveats: Accuracy was possibly reduced by small sample size. Compared with new cases, persistent Graves' patients showed reduced TCR diversity.

The source was peripheral blood mononuclear cells (PBMCs), collected when the disease was refractory, from a patient treated with antithyroid drugs. This receptor was taken from a female donor with Graves disease. The chain combines TRBV4-1 with TRBJ2-7; D gene unclear. The DNA of the CDR3 is TGCGCCAGCAGCCAAGGAGAAGGTTGGGCCTACGAGCAGTACTTC. This codes for CASSQGEGWAYEQYF.